These 14 T cell receptor beta chains originate from one sample sequenced in a study of OX40 agonist ivuxolimab in advanced cancers. Profiled with immunoSEQ multiplex PCR; TCRdb holds only in-frame clones, not every one. The table shows around 80,000 clones, with 85% to 90% occurring only once. The sample here was CD4+ or CD8+ T cells sorted from blood, taken in a trial of the OX40 agonist ivuxolimab. These receptors were collected from an adult with an advanced solid tumor such as melanoma, head and neck, liver or kidney cancer.

The chain carries TRBV28 and TRBJ2-5, with D perhaps TRBD1 or TRBD2 (5 bases each). The CDR3 has 14 residues. With 4 bases removed from V and 1 base from J, the gap between germline ends came to 10 bases. The germline gives CDR1 MDHEN, CDR2 SYDVKM. CDR3 in amino acids: CASSSGAVQETQYF. CDR3 bases: TGTGCCAGCAGTTCCGGGGCGGTCCAAGAGACCCAGTACTTC.

CDR3 sequence: CASARDTGNTEAFF. The CDR3 coding sequence is TGTGCCAGCGCCCGGGATACTGGGAACACTGAAGCTTTCTTT. The chain is built from TRBV2 and TRBJ1-1; no firm D call. CDR3 length equals 14 residues. The V and J ends lost 8 bases and 1 base respectively, with 14 bases between them. Looked up from germline, CDR1 is SNHLY and CDR2 is FYNNEI.

This clone is a singleton in its sample. The chain employs TRBV10-3 and TRBJ2-7; 7 bases match TRBD1. Germline V lookup: CDR1 ENHRY, CDR2 SYGVKD. CDR3 size: 17 residues. V dropped 0 bases and J dropped 4; count of bases not matched to a gene: 12. The CDR3 nucleotides read TGTGCCATCAGTGAGTCGGTGGGGTCAGGGGGTAGATACGAGCAGTACTTC. This translates into CAISESVGSGGRYEQYF.

The chain is built from TRBV5-1 and TRBJ2-3; 7 bases map to TRBD2. The V gene end was trimmed by 3 bases and the J gene end by 4 bases; junction bases not matched to a gene: 8. There are 15 residues in the CDR3. Germline CDR1 is SGHRS and CDR2 is YFSETQ. The CDR3 loop reads CASSSGDRGADTQYF. In DNA, the CDR3 is TGCGCCAGCAGCTCCGGGGACCGGGGGGCAGATACGCAGTATTTT.

This rearrangement joins TRBV4-1 to TRBJ2-7; possible D gene TRBD2, 6 bases. Germline V gives CDR1 MGHRA, CDR2 YSYEKL. There are 16 residues in the CDR3. Trimming removed 1 base from V and 3 bases from J, with 16 bases in between. The CDR3 here is CASSQAQSSGYYEQYF. In DNA, the CDR3 is TGCGCCAGCAGCCAAGCCCAGTCGAGCGGGTACTACGAGCAGTACTTC.

The V gene is TRBV11-2, the J gene TRBJ2-7; the match to TRBD2 covers 10 bases. The ends lost 6 bases at V and 6 bases at J; junction bases unmatched: 8. This CDR3 has 14 amino acids. Germline CDR1 and CDR2: SGHAT and FQNNGV. This chain's CDR3 is CASRIAGGSFEQYF. The CDR3 DNA is TGTGCCAGCAGAATAGCGGGGGGCTCTTTCGAGCAGTACTTC.

The genes are TRBV5-4 and TRBJ2-7; 9 bases are a match to TRBD1. J lost 3 bases, V lost 1 base, and 8 bases had no gene match. The CDR3 covers 16 residues. Per germline, CDR1 SGHNT and CDR2 YYREEE (reference sequence). The CDR3 here is CASSLSWGQGVYEQYF. The CDR3 DNA reads as TGTGCCAGCAGCTTGTCCTGGGGACAGGGAGTCTACGAGCAGTACTTC.

This chain joins TRBV7-8 and TRBJ2-3, with D perhaps TRBD2 (7 bases). CDR3 size: 14 residues. The germline V and J ends were trimmed by 9 bases and 4 bases, with 17 bases remaining between them. Germline V CDR1 and CDR2: SGHVS, FQNEAQ. Written as DNA, the CDR3 is TGTGCCAGTGCGGCGGCGGGGGCACCAGATACGCAGTATTTT. Translation gives CASAAAGAPDTQYF.

This chain links TRBV11-3 with TRBJ1-2, with no clear D. Trimming shortened V by 5 bases and J by 2 bases, and 9 bases separated the two germline ends. CDR1 and CDR2 (germline): SGHNT, YENEEA. This CDR3 is 13 amino acids long. The CDR3 protein is CASSPRQNYGYTF. The CDR3 coding sequence is TGTGCCAGCAGCCCCCGACAAAACTATGGCTACACCTTC.

This chain connects TRBV6-5 to TRBJ2-3; 7 bases map to TRBD2. The CDR3 sequence is 14 residues long. Germline V gene sequence: CDR1 MNHEY, CDR2 SVGAGI. After removal of 6 bases from V and 0 bases from J, the junction contained 3 bases not matched to a gene. The CDR3 region has the DNA TGTGCCAGCAGGGGGGGGTGGAGCACAGATACGCAGTATTTT. Translated, it gives CASRGGWSTDTQYF.

The rearrangement uses TRBV2 and TRBJ2-7; 7 nucleotides line up with TRBD1. Trimming cost V 4 bases and J 8 bases; bases outside gene matches: 2. CDR1 is SNHLY, CDR2 FYNNEI, per germline. The CDR3 has 11 amino acids. In DNA, the CDR3 is TGTGCCAGCAGTGGACAGGGAAAGCAGTACTTC. It codes for CASSGQGKQYF.

CDR3 region: CASSLVVGTASPLHF. CDR3 nucleotides: TGTGCCAGCAGCTTAGTGGTGGGAACGGCTTCACCCCTCCACTTT. J is TRBJ1-6 and V is TRBV7-9, with D hard to call. Germline V gene sequence: CDR1 SEHNR, CDR2 FQNEAQ (reference sequence). This CDR3 is built from 15 residues. The V end lost 1 base, the J end lost 9 bases, and 13 bases lay between the germline ends. The whole variable domain, filled in from reference TRBV7-9 and TRBJ1-6, reads DTGVSQNPRHKITKRGQNVTFRCDPISEHNRLYWYRQTLGQGPEFLTYFQNEAQLEKSRLLSDRFSAERPKGSFSTLEIQRTEQGDSAMYLCASSLVVGTASPLHFGNGTRLTVT.

The CDR3, as DNA: TGTGCCAGCGAGAGCAACTACGAGCAGTACTTC. It yields the protein CASESNYEQYF. The chain combines TRBV28 with TRBJ2-7; D call uncertain. Germline values: CDR1 MDHEN, CDR2 SYDVKM. V was trimmed by 8 bases and J by 3 bases, leaving 8 bases between them. CDR3 length: 11 amino acids.

As regards this clone: The DNA is left out, because the CDR3 cannot be placed on it with certainty; the CDR3 is given as TCRdb lists it. The rearrangement uses TRBV12-5 and TRBJ2-5; the listed D gene, TRBD2, was not tested against the DNA. The CDR3 is 15 residues long, counting both termini. Looked up from germline, CDR1 is LGHNT and CDR2 is FRNRAP. This chain's CDR3 is CASGLGTGGLETQYF.